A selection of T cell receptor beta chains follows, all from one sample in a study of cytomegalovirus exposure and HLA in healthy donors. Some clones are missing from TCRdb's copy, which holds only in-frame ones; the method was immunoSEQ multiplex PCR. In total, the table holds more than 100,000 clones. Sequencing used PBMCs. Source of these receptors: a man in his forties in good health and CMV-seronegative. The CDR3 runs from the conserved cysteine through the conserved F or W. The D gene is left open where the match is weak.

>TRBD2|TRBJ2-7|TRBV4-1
TGCGCCAGCAGCCAAGAGGGGAGGGCGAGTGGGGTGCAGTACTTC
CASSQEGRASGVQYF
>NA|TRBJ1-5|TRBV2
TGTGCCAGCAGTGATATACTCCAGCCCCAGCATTTT
CASSDILQPQHF
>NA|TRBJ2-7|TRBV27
TGTGCCAGCAGTTTTGGTGTCGGGAACGAGCAGTACTTC
CASSFGVGNEQYF
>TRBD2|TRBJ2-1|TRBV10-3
TGTGCCATCAGCGGGACTAGCGGGATTAGTGAGCAGTTCTTC
CAISGTSGISEQFF
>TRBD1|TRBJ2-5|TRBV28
TGTGCCAGCAGCCATTCCGGGACAGGGAGGCAAGAGACCCAGTACTTC
CASSHSGTGRQETQYF
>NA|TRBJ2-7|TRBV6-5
TGTGCCGCGGGCTCCTACGAGCAGTGCTTC
CAAGSYEQCF
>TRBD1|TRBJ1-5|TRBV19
TGTGCCACCCAAAGGACAGGGGATCAACAGCCCCAGCATTTT
CATQRTGDQQPQHF
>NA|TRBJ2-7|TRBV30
TGTGCCTGGAGTGTGACAGACTCCTACGAGCAGTACTTC
CAWSVTDSYEQYF
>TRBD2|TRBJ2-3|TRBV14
TGTGCCAGCAGCCAAGATCTGGCGGCGGTAGCGGGGGCAGATACGCAGTATTTT
CASSQDLAAVAGADTQYF
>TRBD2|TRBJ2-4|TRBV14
TGTGCCAGCAGCCCAACTCGGGGGGTCCTAGCCAAAAACATTCAGTACTTC
CASSPTRGVLAKNIQYF
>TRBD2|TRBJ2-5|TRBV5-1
TGCGCCAGCAGCTTTAGCGGGAAGCTCCAAGAGACCCAGTACTTC
CASSFSGKLQETQYF
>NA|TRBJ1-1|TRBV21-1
TGTGCCAGCAGCAACGACAACTGGAACACTGAAGCTTTCTTT
CASSNDNWNTEAFF
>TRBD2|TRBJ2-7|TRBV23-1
TGCGCCAGCAGTCAATCGGGACTACAAATCCACCCCCACTACGAGCAGTACTTC
CASSQSGLQIHPHYEQYF
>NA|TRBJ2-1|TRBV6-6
TGTGCCAGCAGCACACGCCCGAATGAGCAGTTCTTC
CASSTRPNEQFF
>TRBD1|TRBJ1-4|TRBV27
TGTGCCAGCAGCCGGACAGGGAATGAAAAACTGTTTTTT
CASSRTGNEKLFF
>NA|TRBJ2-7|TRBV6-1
TGTGCCAGCAACAGGGACCTTTTAGGCGAGCAGTACTTC
CASNRDLLGEQYF
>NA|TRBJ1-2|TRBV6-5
TGTGCCAGCAGTTACTCGAGGGCGGATTTGGATGGCTACACCTTC
CASSYSRADLDGYTF
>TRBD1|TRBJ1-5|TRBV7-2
TGTGCCAGCAGCCGTTGGGACAGCTTGAATCAGCCCCAGCATTTT
CASSRWDSLNQPQHF
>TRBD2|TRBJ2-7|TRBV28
TGTGCCAGCAGAGCCAGCGGACTAGCGGGAGCCTACGAGCAGTACTTC
CASRASGLAGAYEQYF
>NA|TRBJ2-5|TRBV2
TGTGCCAGCACTGCGGAGGAGACCCAGTACTTC
CASTAEETQYF
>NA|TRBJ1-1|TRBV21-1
TGTGCCAGCAGCAAAGAGATTATGGCGTCCGAGACAGGGCCCATTGAAGCTTTCTTT
CASSKEIMASETGPIEAFF
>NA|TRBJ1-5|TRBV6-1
TGTGCCAGCAGGATAAACACAAATTATCAGCCCCAGCATTTT
CASRINTNYQPQHF
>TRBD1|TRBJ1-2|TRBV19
TGTGCCAGTAGGGCCGGGACAGCAGCCTATGGCTACACCTTC
CASRAGTAAYGYTF
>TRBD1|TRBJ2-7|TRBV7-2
TGTGCCAGCAGCCCCCGACGAGGACAGGGGTCCCACGAGCAGTACTTC
CASSPRRGQGSHEQYF
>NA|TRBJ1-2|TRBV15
TGTGCCACCAGCAGACGGACAGCACGATTCTATGGCTACACCTTC
CATSRRTARFYGYTF
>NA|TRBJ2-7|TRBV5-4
TGTGCCAGCAGCTTGTCGGAATCGTGGTACAGGGGGGGGGAGCAGTACTTC
CASSLSESWYRGGEQYF
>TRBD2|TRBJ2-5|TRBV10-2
TGCGCCAGCAATCTAGCGGGCGGAGAGACCCAGTACTTC
CASNLAGGETQYF
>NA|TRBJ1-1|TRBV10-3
TGTGCCGCACAACCTTCCCTCGGGATCACTGAAGCTTTCTTT
CAAQPSLGITEAFF
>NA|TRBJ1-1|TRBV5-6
TGTGCCAGCAGCCCCGGGACATTGAACACTGAAGCTTTCTTT
CASSPGTLNTEAFF
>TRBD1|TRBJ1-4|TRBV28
TGTGCCAGCAGTTTTAGTCCGGGACAGGAAAATGAAAAACTGTTTTTT
CASSFSPGQENEKLFF
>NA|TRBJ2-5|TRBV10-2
TGCGCCAGCAGCCAACTCCCGGAGGAGACCCAGTACTTC
CASSQLPEETQYF
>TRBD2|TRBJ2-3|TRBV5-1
TGCGCCAGCAGCTTGGGTCTCGCGGGAGGGTTTACAGATACGCAGTATTTT
CASSLGLAGGFTDTQYF
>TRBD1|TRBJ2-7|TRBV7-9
TGTGCCAGCAGCTCCACCGACAGGGGCTCCCACGAGCAGTACTTC
CASSSTDRGSHEQYF
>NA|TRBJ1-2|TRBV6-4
TGTGCCAGCAGTTTTTCACAGGGCTCTGGCTACACCTTC
CASSFSQGSGYTF
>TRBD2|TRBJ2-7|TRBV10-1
TGCGCCAGCAGTGAGGGTCCGGGACTACACTACGAGCAGTACTTC
CASSEGPGLHYEQYF
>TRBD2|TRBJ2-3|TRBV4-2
TGTGCCAGCAGCCAAGGAAGTACTAGCGGGGCCCTGAGCACAGATACGCAGTATTTT
CASSQGSTSGALSTDTQYF
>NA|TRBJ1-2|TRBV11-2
TGTGCCAGCAGCTTAGATCATCCAGGGGACAAACGCTACACCTTC
CASSLDHPGDKRYTF
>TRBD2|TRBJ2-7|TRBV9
TGTGCCAGCAGCTCAGGACTAGCGACTTACCTAAGTGAGCAGTACTTC
CASSSGLATYLSEQYF
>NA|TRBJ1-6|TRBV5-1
TGCGCCAGCAGCGCGGGACGGGCAAATTCACCCCTCCACTTT
CASSAGRANSPLHF
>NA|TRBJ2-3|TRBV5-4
TGTGCCAGCAGTCCCTTGGCTAGCGGCACAGATACGCAGTATTTT
CASSPLASGTDTQYF
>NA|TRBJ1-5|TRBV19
TGTGCCAGTAGTATAGCCTTCAGGGGAAATCAGCCCCAGCATTTT
CASSIAFRGNQPQHF
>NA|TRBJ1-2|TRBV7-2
TGTGCCAGCAGCTTAGTTACGGGGGGGAGTGGCTACACCTTC
CASSLVTGGSGYTF
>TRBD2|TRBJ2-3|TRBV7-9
TGTGCCAGCGCCAAGCTAGCGGCGAACACAGATACGCAGTATTTT
CASAKLAANTDTQYF
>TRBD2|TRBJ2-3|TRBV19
TGTGCCAGTAGAACGGGAGGGCCAAGGACAAAAGATACGCAGTATTTT
CASRTGGPRTKDTQYF
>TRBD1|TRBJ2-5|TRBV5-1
TGCGCCAGCAGCCCGGGACAGGGGACTGAGACCCAGTACTTC
CASSPGQGTETQYF
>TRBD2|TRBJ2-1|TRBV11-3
TGTGCCAGCAGCGGGACTAGCGGGAGGTCCTACAATGAGCAGTTCTTC
CASSGTSGRSYNEQFF
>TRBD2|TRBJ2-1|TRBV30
TGTGCCTGGAGTGCAAGGACTAGCGGGAGAGGGGGCTACAATGAGCAGTTCTTC
CAWSARTSGRGGYNEQFF